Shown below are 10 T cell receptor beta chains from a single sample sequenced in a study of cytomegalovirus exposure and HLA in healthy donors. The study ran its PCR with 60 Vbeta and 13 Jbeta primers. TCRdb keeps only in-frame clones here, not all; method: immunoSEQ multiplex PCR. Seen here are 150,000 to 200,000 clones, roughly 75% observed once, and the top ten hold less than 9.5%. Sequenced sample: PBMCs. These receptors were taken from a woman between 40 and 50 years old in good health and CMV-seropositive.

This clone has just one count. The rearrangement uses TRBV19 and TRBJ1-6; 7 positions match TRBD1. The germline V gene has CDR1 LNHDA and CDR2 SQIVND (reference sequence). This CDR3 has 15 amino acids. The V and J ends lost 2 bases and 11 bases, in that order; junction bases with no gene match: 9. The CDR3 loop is CASSITGASGTPLHF. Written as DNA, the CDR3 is TGTGCCAGTAGTATAACAGGGGCCTCTGGAACACCCCTCCACTTT.

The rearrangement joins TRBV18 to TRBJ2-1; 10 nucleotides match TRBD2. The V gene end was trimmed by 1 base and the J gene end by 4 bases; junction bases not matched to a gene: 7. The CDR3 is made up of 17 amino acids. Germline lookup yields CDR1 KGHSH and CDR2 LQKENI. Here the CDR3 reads CASSPLTLAGSYNEQFF. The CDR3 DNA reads TGTGCCAGCTCACCACTAACACTAGCGGGATCTTACAATGAGCAGTTCTTC.

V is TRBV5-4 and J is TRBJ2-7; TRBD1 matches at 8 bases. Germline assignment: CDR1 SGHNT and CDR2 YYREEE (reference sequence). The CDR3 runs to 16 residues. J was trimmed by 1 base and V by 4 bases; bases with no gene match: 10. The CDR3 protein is CASSDKRQGKSYEQYF. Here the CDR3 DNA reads TGTGCCAGCAGCGACAAGAGACAGGGGAAATCCTACGAGCAGTACTTC.

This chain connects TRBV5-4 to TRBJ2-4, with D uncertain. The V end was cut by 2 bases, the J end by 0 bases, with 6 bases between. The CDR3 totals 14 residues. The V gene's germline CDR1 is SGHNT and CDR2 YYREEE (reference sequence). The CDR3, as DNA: TGTGCCAGCAGCTTTAATGTAGCCAAAAACATTCAGTACTTC. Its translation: CASSFNVAKNIQYF.

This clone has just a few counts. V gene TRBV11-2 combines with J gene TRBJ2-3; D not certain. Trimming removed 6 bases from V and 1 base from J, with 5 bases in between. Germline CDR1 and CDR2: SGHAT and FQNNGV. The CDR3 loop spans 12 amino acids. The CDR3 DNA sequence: TGTGCCAGCAGTCCCGGCACAGATACGCAGTATTTT. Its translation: CASSPGTDTQYF.

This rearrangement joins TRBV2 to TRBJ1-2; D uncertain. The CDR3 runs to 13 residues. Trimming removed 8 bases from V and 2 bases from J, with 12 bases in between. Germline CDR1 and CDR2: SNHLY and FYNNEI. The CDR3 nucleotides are TGTGCCAGCGGATTAGCAGCGAACTATGGCTACACCTTC. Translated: CASGLAANYGYTF.

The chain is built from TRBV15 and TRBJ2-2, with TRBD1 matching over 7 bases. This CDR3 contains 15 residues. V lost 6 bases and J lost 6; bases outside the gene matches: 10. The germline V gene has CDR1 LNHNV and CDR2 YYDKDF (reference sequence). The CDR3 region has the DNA TGTGCCACCAGGTCCCAGGGGGTTTCGCCCGGGGAGCTGTTTTTT. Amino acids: CATRSQGVSPGELFF.

This CDR3 reads CASSLAVKETQYF. The DNA for the CDR3 is TGTGCCAGCAGTCTAGCTGTTAAAGAGACCCAGTACTTC. The chain employs TRBV6-5 and TRBJ2-5; D perhaps matches TRBD2 (5 bases). In germline, CDR1 is MNHEY, CDR2 SVGAGI. The V end was cut by 5 bases, the J end by 3 bases, with 10 bases between. CDR3 length equals 13 residues.

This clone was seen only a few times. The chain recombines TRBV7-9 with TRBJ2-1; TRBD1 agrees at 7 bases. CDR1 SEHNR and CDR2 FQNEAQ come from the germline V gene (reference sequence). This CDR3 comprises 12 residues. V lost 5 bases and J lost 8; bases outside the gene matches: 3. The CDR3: CASSRTGDEQFF. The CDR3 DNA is TGTGCCAGCAGCCGGACAGGCGATGAGCAGTTCTTC. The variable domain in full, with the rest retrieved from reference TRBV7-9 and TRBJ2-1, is DTGVSQNPRHKITKRGQNVTFRCDPISEHNRLYWYRQTLGQGPEFLTYFQNEAQLEKSRLLSDRFSAERPKGSFSTLEIQRTEQGDSAMYLCASSRTGDEQFFGPGTRLTVL.

The DNA of the CDR3 is TGTGCCAGCAGCTTGATTCCGGGGGGCACTGAAGCTTTCTTT. This codes for CASSLIPGGTEAFF. V is TRBV5-4 and J is TRBJ1-1; possibly TRBD1 for D (5 bases). V was cut by 1 base and J by 4 bases, with 11 bases left in between. This CDR3 region has 14 residues. The germline V gene encodes CDR1 SGHNT and CDR2 YYREEE (reference sequence).